The clone carrying this TCR beta chain was found a few times. Its target is not known. The data belong to a study of cytomegalovirus exposure and HLA in healthy donors. Study-level results: Some V segments (TRBV6-2 and TRBV6-3 among them) were excluded as indistinguishable. No immune exposure information besides CMV serostatus was available. Among the sequence variants, a highly shared cluster was likely an artifact of sequencing. TCR beta V- and J-gene trimming was later associated with a missense DCLRE1C variant.

Between the trimmed V and J ends, which lost 4 bases and 5 bases, there was a span of 11 bases. From germline, CDR1 is GTSNPN and CDR2 SVGIG (reference sequence). There are 13 residues in the CDR3. PCR involved 60 Vbeta and 13 Jbeta primers. The repertoire was sequenced with immunoSEQ multiplex PCR; TCRdb's copy has only in-frame clones and lacks some. The table includes fewer than 200,000 clones, around 75% detected once. This TCR came from a male donor in good health and CMV-seronegative. The chain carries TRBV30 and TRBJ1-4; the D gene is possibly TRBD1 (5 bases). Specimen: PBMCs. CDR3 nucleotides: TGTGCCTGGACCGGACATGAAAATGAAAAACTGTTTTTT. This translates into CAWTGHENEKLFF. Looking up the rest from reference TRBV30 and TRBJ1-4 gives the full variable domain: SQTIHQWPATLVQPVGSPLSLECTVEGTSNPNLYWYRQAAGRGLQLLFYSVGIGQISSEVPQNLSASRPQDRQFILSSKKLLLSDSGFYLCAWTGHENEKLFFGSGTQLSVL.